The rows below give T cell receptor beta chains drawn from one sample of a study of T cells after yellow fever vaccination. TCRdb processed the 5' RACE reads anew with MiXCR; each CDR3 protein has one entry. The sample records roughly 300,000 distinct CDR3 sequences, less than 9.5% being singletons. Sequenced material: PBMCs, taken more than 40 days after the first yellow fever vaccination. Receptors originate from a man between 18 and 29 years old who received the YFV17D yellow fever vaccine. Both conserved end residues are part of each CDR3. The D gene is left open where the match is weak. Not all rows give a size; the values are once, few, many and, for expanded clones, a class.

D,V,size,J,DNA,CDR3
NA,TRBV7-3,NA,TRBJ1-6,TGTGCCAGCAGCTTTCAACCCTATAATTCACCCCTCCACTTT,CASSFQPYNSPLHF
TRBD2,TRBV20-1,many,TRBJ2-3,TGCAGTGCCGACGAACCGGGACTAGACGCAGATACGCAGTATTTT,CSADEPGLDADTQYF
TRBD1,TRBV15,many,TRBJ2-7,TGTGCCACCAGCAGAGATGACAGGGTGCACGAGCAGTACTTC,CATSRDDRVHEQYF
NA,TRBV20-1,NA,TRBJ1-2,TGCAGTGCTAGGTCTACAGTCAAGAACTATGGCTACACCTTC,CSARSTVKNYGYTF
NA,TRBV18,NA,TRBJ1-5,TGTGCCAGCTCGCCAGTGTATAGCAATCAGCCCCAGCATTTT,CASSPVYSNQPQHF
NA,TRBV5-5,many,TRBJ1-1,TGTGCCAGCAGCGAAGACAAGGGACGTGGCACTGAAGCTTTCTTT,CASSEDKGRGTEAFF
TRBD1,TRBV12-3/TRBV12-4,many,TRBJ2-1,TGTGCCAGCAGTCCCCCAGGGACAGGGGGTGTGTATGAGCAGTTCTTC,CASSPPGTGGVYEQFF
NA,TRBV19,few,TRBJ1-2,TGTGCCAGTTCCGACAGAAACGGTGGCTACACCTTC,CASSDRNGGYTF
TRBD2,TRBV9,NA,TRBJ2-3,TGTGCCAGCAGCGTAGCTGGCGGGGGGGGCCTTGTAGATACGCAGTATTTT,CASSVAGGGGLVDTQYF
TRBD2,TRBV5-6,few,TRBJ2-7,TGTGCCAGCACCCGGCTCCAGCGGGGGTCCTACGAGCAGTACTTC,CASTRLQRGSYEQYF
TRBD1,TRBV20-1,NA,TRBJ2-3,TGCAGTGCTCCGGACAGGGTAACAGATACGCAGTATTTT,CSAPDRVTDTQYF
NA,TRBV20-1,few,TRBJ2-7,TGCAGTGCTAGAGTATGGCGAGGGGGGGGCGAGCAGTACTTC,CSARVWRGGGEQYF
NA,TRBV5-1,NA,TRBJ1-1,TGCGCCAGCAGCCCTCGGGGGGACGACACTGAAGCTTTCTTT,CASSPRGDDTEAFF
NA,TRBV15,few,TRBJ2-1,TGTGCCACCAGCAGCCCGGAGGGGGGGGTTAACTACAATGAGCAGTTCTTC,CATSSPEGGVNYNEQFF
TRBD1,TRBV7-8,NA,TRBJ2-7,TGTGCCAGCAGCTCGGGACAGGGTCCGAAAATCTACGAGCAGTACTTC,CASSSGQGPKIYEQYF
NA,TRBV20-1,NA,TRBJ2-3,TGCAGTGCTAGAGTCGGCGACGGAGACGCAGATACGCAGTATTTT,CSARVGDGDADTQYF
TRBD1,TRBV24-1,few,TRBJ1-1,TGTGCCACCAGTGATTTGGATGGGACAGGGCTCAAGGGCACTGAAGCTTTCTTT,CATSDLDGTGLKGTEAFF
NA,TRBV29-1,NA,TRBJ2-1,TGCAGCGTTGGACCAGGGTATGAGCAGTTCTTC,CSVGPGYEQFF
NA,TRBV5-4,NA,TRBJ2-7,TGTGCCAGCAGCTTGGTTAGGGACACCGATCGGGAGCAGTACTTC,CASSLVRDTDREQYF
NA,TRBV7-9,NA,TRBJ2-3,TGTGCCAGCAGTTTCCCCGGGCCACCCCCCACAGATACGCAGTATTTT,CASSFPGPPPTDTQYF
NA,TRBV21-1,NA,TRBJ2-4,TGTGCCAGTTCGACAGAGCTGGGGGCCAAAAACATTCAGTACTTC,CASSTELGAKNIQYF
TRBD1,TRBV15,few,TRBJ2-5,TGTGCCACCAGCAGAGATGGGGACAGGAAACCCTTCGGAGAGACCCAGTACTTC,CATSRDGDRKPFGETQYF
NA,TRBV30,few,TRBJ1-2,TGTGCCTGGAGTTTTGGGGCGGACTATGGCTACACCTTC,CAWSFGADYGYTF
TRBD1,TRBV5-1,many,TRBJ2-7,TGCGCCAGCAGCCCCTACAGGGGTGACGAGCAGTACTTC,CASSPYRGDEQYF
NA,TRBV9,NA,TRBJ2-2,TGTGCCAGCAGCGAGGGGGGGACCGGGGAGCTGTTTTTT,CASSEGGTGELFF
NA,TRBV7-2,few,TRBJ2-7,TGTGCCAGCAGCGGGACACCTGGGTCCTACGAGCAGTACTTC,CASSGTPGSYEQYF
NA,TRBV11-2,NA,TRBJ2-1,TGTGCCAGCAGCTTAGGGACAGAGGATGAGCAGTTCTTC,CASSLGTEDEQFF
TRBD1,TRBV7-2,NA,TRBJ2-1,TGTGCCAGCAGCTTGGGACAGTCCTACAATGAGCAGTTCTTC,CASSLGQSYNEQFF
NA,TRBV20-1,NA,TRBJ2-3,TGCAGTGCTAGAGTTCGGAGGACCCCTCGGGATACGCAGTATTTT,CSARVRRTPRDTQYF
TRBD1,TRBV12-3/TRBV12-4,NA,TRBJ1-6,TGTGCCAGCAGTTTTCCCAGGGGGAATTCACCCCTCCACTTT,CASSFPRGNSPLHF
NA,TRBV25-1,NA,TRBJ2-4,TGTGCCAGCAGTGAAAGTCAGGATGCGGGACCGAACATTCAGTACTTC,CASSESQDAGPNIQYF
NA,TRBV6-4,NA,TRBJ2-6,TGTGCCAGCAGTGAGGGAGATAGGGCCAACGTCCTGACTTTC,CASSEGDRANVLTF
TRBD2,TRBV7-9,few,TRBJ2-5,TGTGCCAGCAGCCATGCGGGGGGAAAAGAGACCCAGTACTTC,CASSHAGGKETQYF
NA,TRBV20-1,few,TRBJ1-5,TGCAGTGCTAGAGAAGGGGAGCAGCCCCAGCATTTT,CSAREGEQPQHF
NA,TRBV7-9,NA,TRBJ2-3,TGTGCCAGCAGCGCACTAGGGGCGCAGTATTTT,CASSALGAQYF
NA,TRBV7-9,NA,TRBJ1-1,TGTGCCAGCAGCCACCGGGACACTGAAGCTTTCTTT,CASSHRDTEAFF
TRBD1,TRBV7-2,few,TRBJ2-2,TGTGCCAGCAGTAAGGACAGGGGCGGCGGGGAGCTGTTTTTT,CASSKDRGGGELFF
NA,TRBV12-3/TRBV12-4,NA,TRBJ2-1,TGTGCCAGCAGTTTCGGTCTAAGGGATGAGCAGTTCTTC,CASSFGLRDEQFF
NA,TRBV7-2,few,TRBJ2-7,TGTGCCAGCAGCACGAGCTCCTACGAGCAGTACTTC,CASSTSSYEQYF
TRBD1,TRBV6-2/TRBV6-3,few,TRBJ1-4,TGTGCCAGCACTCCGAGGGACAGCTGGGGTGAAAAACTGTTTTTT,CASTPRDSWGEKLFF
TRBD1,TRBV6-1,NA,TRBJ2-2,TGTGCCAGCAGGACAGGGTCCACCGGGGAGCTGTTTTTT,CASRTGSTGELFF
NA,TRBV7-2,NA,TRBJ2-2,TGTGCCAGCAGCTTTGGAGCAGGGGGGATCCGGAACGGGGAGCTGTTTTTT,CASSFGAGGIRNGELFF
TRBD1,TRBV29-1,many,TRBJ2-3,TGCAGCCCGTGGGACAGGGCCACAGATACGCAGTATTTT,CSPWDRATDTQYF
NA,TRBV20-1,NA,TRBJ1-2,TGCAGTGCTAGAAGCCCCGACCTGTTTAACTATGGCTACACCTTC,CSARSPDLFNYGYTF
TRBD1,TRBV9,NA,TRBJ2-2,TGTGCCAGCAGCGCCTCTCGACAGGGGGCGAACACCGGGGAGCTGTTTTTT,CASSASRQGANTGELFF
NA,TRBV20-1,few,TRBJ2-7,TGCAGTGCTACATACGAGCAGTACTTC,CSATYEQYF
TRBD2,TRBV7-2,NA,TRBJ2-3,TGTGCCAGCAGGATACGACTAGCGGGGGGTTTAGATACGCAGTATTTT,CASRIRLAGGLDTQYF
NA,TRBV4-3,NA,TRBJ1-4,TGCGCCAGCAGCCAAGTCGGCGGGGTGGCTAATGAAAAACTGTTTTTT,CASSQVGGVANEKLFF
NA,TRBV25-1,many,TRBJ1-5,TGTGCCAGCAGTGAAACAGCCAGTCTTAGCAATCAGCCCCAGCATTTT,CASSETASLSNQPQHF
NA,TRBV13,few,TRBJ1-1,TGTGCCAGCAGCTTAGGTAGAGGAGTGAACACTGAAGCTTTCTTT,CASSLGRGVNTEAFF
TRBD1,TRBV6-4,few,TRBJ2-1,TGTGCCAGCAGTGACTCGGACAGGGGTGAGCAGTTCTTC,CASSDSDRGEQFF
TRBD2,TRBV4-3,few,TRBJ2-3,TGCGCCAGCAGCCAAGACACTAGCGGGGTTTATACGCAGTATTTT,CASSQDTSGVYTQYF
NA,TRBV12-3/TRBV12-4,few,TRBJ2-1,TGTGCCAGCAGTAGGACGCTAGGGGGTTCCTACAATGAGCAGTTCTTC,CASSRTLGGSYNEQFF
TRBD2,TRBV5-4,few,TRBJ2-1,TGTGCCAGCAGCTTAACTAGCGGGGGGGGCAATGAGCAGTTCTTC,CASSLTSGGGNEQFF
NA,TRBV19,NA,TRBJ2-7,TGTGCCAGTAGTCCCGGTGGGCCGGACGAGCAGTACTTC,CASSPGGPDEQYF
NA,TRBV7-9,NA,TRBJ2-3,TGTGCCAGCAGCTTTGCGGGGGCCACAGATACGCAGTATTTT,CASSFAGATDTQYF
NA,TRBV28,many,TRBJ2-3,TGTGCCAGCAGTACCCAGGGTGGGGGGACAGATACGCAGTATTTT,CASSTQGGGTDTQYF
NA,TRBV10-3,NA,TRBJ1-6,TGTGCCATCAGGGAAATCCCGGATAATTCACCCCTCCACTTT,CAIREIPDNSPLHF